The 9 T cell receptor beta chains in this list originate from one sample, sequenced in a study of T cells in narcolepsy. Data came from immunoSEQ multiplex PCR; TCRdb stores just in-frame clones and leaves some out. The data show about 33,000 clones, about four fifths seen once. Input material: CD45RA- memory CD4+ T cells from PBMCs. Receptors were obtained from a human donor with narcolepsy.

The sample holds a few counts of this clone. The genes are TRBV4-2 and TRBJ2-7; maybe TRBD1 (6 bases). V was cut by 4 bases and J by 0 bases, with 16 bases left in between. Germline V gives CDR1 LGHNA, CDR2 YNFKEQ. The CDR3 consists of 16 residues. The CDR3 sequence is CASSLTPGTSSYEQYF. CDR3 sequence (DNA): TGTGCCAGCAGCCTGACCCCCGGGACATCCTCCTACGAGCAGTACTTC.

This clone has only a few counts. This chain joins TRBV5-4 and TRBJ1-3, with D unclear. Germline values: CDR1 SGHNT, CDR2 YYREEE (reference sequence). The CDR3 has 14 residues. Trimming took 4 bases from V and 4 from J, leaving 12 bases between them. The CDR3 region has the DNA TGTGCCAGCAGCCAAGACGATGTGGGAAACACCATATATTTT. Translated, it gives CASSQDDVGNTIYF.

The chain recombines TRBV28 with TRBJ1-3; D gene ambiguous. V dropped 1 base and J dropped 1 base, with 14 bases sitting between them. The CDR3 runs 17 residues. CDR1 is MDHEN and CDR2 is SYDVKM in the germline V gene. For the CDR3, the DNA is TGTGCCAGCAGTTTATACACAATGACTTCTTCTGGAAACACCATATATTTT. Translating gives CASSLYTMTSSGNTIYF.

This clone was detected once. The chain joins TRBV6-5 to TRBJ1-6, with 8 bases fitting TRBD1. Per the germline V gene, CDR1 is MNHEY and CDR2 is SVGAGI. CDR3 length: 15 residues. Germline trimming cut 6 bases from V and 7 bases from J; bases unmatched to any gene: 8. The chain's CDR3 is CASRLGQGFNSPLHF. In DNA, the CDR3 is TGTGCCAGCAGACTCGGACAGGGTTTCAATTCACCCCTCCACTTT.

This chain uses TRBV5-1 with TRBJ2-5; D may be TRBD1 or TRBD2 (5 bases each). Germline CDR1 is SGHRS and CDR2 is YFSETQ. The CDR3 consists of 13 residues. Trimming removed 2 bases at V and 3 bases at J, with 8 bases between. For the CDR3, the DNA is TGCGCCAGCAGCTTCGGGACCAAAGAGACCCAGTACTTC. Its translation is CASSFGTKETQYF.

V and J are TRBV2 and TRBJ2-2, with D hard to call. Germline V gene sequence: CDR1 SNHLY, CDR2 FYNNEI. This CDR3 spans 13 amino acids. V lost 7 bases, J lost 4 bases, and 10 bases lay in between. Written as DNA, the CDR3 is TGTGCCAGCAATCCCGGGTTCACCGGGGAGCTGTTTTTT. Protein sequence: CASNPGFTGELFF.

V is TRBV19 and J is TRBJ2-1, with TRBD1 as a possible D gene (6 bases). This CDR3 contains 14 residues. Per the germline V gene, CDR1 is LNHDA and CDR2 is SQIVND (reference sequence). V was clipped by 6 bases and J by 8 bases, with 17 bases between them. This CDR3 is CASSTPPGHYEQFF. CDR3 coding DNA: TGTGCCAGTAGCACGCCGCCGGGACACTATGAGCAGTTCTTC.

This clone has just one count. This chain connects TRBV18 to TRBJ2-7; possibly TRBD2 for D (6 bases). V dropped 6 bases and J dropped 3 bases, with 9 bases sitting between them. The CDR3 is made up of 12 amino acids. The V gene's germline CDR1 is KGHSH and CDR2 LQKENI. CDR3 amino acids: CASSMGGYEQYF. The CDR3 bases are TGTGCCAGCTCGATGGGGGGCTACGAGCAGTACTTC.

This clone was recorded a few times. CDR3 coding DNA: TGCAGTGCTAGAGATGTCTATGAGCAGTTCTTC. It is translated as CSARDVYEQFF. The chain combines TRBV20-1 with TRBJ2-1; D remains ambiguous. V was trimmed by 0 bases and J by 8 bases, leaving 5 bases between them. Germline CDR1 DFQATT, CDR2 SNEGSKA (reference sequence). This CDR3 is 11 amino acids long.